A selection of T cell receptor beta chains follows, all from one sample in a study of identical twins. TCRdb called the 5' RACE reads again in MiXCR, with one record for every CDR3 protein. The sample lists about 690,000 distinct CDR3 sequences, roughly 6% seen once, with roughly 1.8% in the top ten. The specimen sequenced was naive T cells sorted from blood. Every receptor here comes from a man aged 18 to 29 in good health. Each CDR3 is given with its conserved first and last residue. D genes are given only for firm matches. Not all rows give a size; the values are once, few, many and, for expanded clones, a class.

CASSDRDRGKETQYF	TGCGCCAGCAGCGACCGGGACAGGGGGAAGGAGACCCAGTACTTC	TRBV4-1	TRBJ2-5	TRBD1	few
CASSVSRDRVIRNTEAFF	TGTGCCAGTAGTGTCTCCCGGGACAGGGTCATTCGGAACACTGAAGCTTTCTTT	TRBV19	TRBJ1-1	TRBD1	.
CASRAGGSPEAFF	TGTGCCAGTCGGGCGGGAGGCAGCCCTGAAGCTTTCTTT	TRBV6-1	TRBJ1-1	.	many
CASKWGTPQNEQFF	TGTGCCAGCAAGTGGGGAACCCCCCAGAATGAGCAGTTCTTC	TRBV5-5	TRBJ2-1	.	.
CASSKGLAGGTGELFF	TGTGCCAGCAGCAAGGGACTAGCGGGAGGCACCGGGGAGCTGTTTTTT	TRBV7-2	TRBJ2-2	TRBD2	many
CASSLELTSSEQFF	TGCGCCAGCAGCTTGGAATTAACTAGCAGTGAGCAGTTCTTC	TRBV5-1	TRBJ2-1	.	many
CASSSYRPTNTEAFF	TGTGCCAGCAGTTCCTACCGACCGACGAACACTGAAGCTTTCTTT	TRBV12-3/TRBV12-4	TRBJ1-1	.	few
CSASRRSGRGKETQYF	TGCAGTGCGTCAAGGCGCAGCGGGAGGGGTAAAGAGACCCAGTACTTC	TRBV20-1	TRBJ2-5	TRBD2	many
CASRTVNTEAFF	TGTGCCAGCAGGACAGTGAACACTGAAGCTTTCTTT	TRBV2	TRBJ1-1	.	many
CASGSLDTQYF	TGTGCCAGCGGCAGCCTAGATACGCAGTATTTT	TRBV28	TRBJ2-3	.	many